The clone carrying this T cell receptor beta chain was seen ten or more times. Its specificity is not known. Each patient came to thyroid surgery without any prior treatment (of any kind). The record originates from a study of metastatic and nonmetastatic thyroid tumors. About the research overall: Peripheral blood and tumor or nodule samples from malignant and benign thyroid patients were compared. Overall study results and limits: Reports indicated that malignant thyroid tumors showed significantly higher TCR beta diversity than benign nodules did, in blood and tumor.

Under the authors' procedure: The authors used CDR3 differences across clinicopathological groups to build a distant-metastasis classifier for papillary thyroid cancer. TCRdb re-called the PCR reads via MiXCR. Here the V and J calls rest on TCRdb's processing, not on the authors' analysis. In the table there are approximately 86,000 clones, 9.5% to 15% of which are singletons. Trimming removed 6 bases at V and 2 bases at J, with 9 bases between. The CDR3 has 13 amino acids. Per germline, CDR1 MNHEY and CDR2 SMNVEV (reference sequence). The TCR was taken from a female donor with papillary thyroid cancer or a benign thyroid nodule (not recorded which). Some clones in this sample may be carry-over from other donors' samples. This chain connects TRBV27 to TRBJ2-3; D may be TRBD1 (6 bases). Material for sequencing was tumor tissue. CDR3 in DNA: TGTGCCAGCAGAGGACAGTTCACAGATACGCAGTATTTT. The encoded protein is CASRGQFTDTQYF.